The 14 T cell receptor beta chains given below trace back to one sample, sequenced in a study of T cells in tuberculosis. Sequencing used immunoSEQ multiplex PCR; TCRdb keeps in-frame clones, though not all of them. The table records 30,000 or so clones, around 90% of them present only once. The time point is: new active TB diagnosis, blood taken before or within 7 days of starting treatment. Sequenced here: PBMCs, sampled at tuberculosis diagnosis. The receptor source for this set is an adult with tuberculosis. Some clones in this sample may be carry-over from other donors' samples.

V is TRBV18 and J is TRBJ2-3; 9 bases agree with TRBD1. The CDR3 covers 14 residues. Germline CDR1 KGHSH, CDR2 LQKENI. Losses at the gene ends were 5 bases for V and 4 bases for J; bases not matched to a gene: 4. As DNA, the CDR3 is TGTGCCAGCTCAGAAACAGGGGGCCCAGATACGCAGTATTTT. It codes for CASSETGGPDTQYF.

The chain recombines TRBV19 with TRBJ2-3, with TRBD1 matching 10 bases. CDR1 LNHDA and CDR2 SQIVND come from the germline V gene (reference sequence). J lost 4 bases, V lost 7 bases, and 8 bases had no gene match. The CDR3 is 15 amino acids. CDR3 in DNA: TGTGCCAGTAAACAGACAGGGGGCCGGGCAGATACGCAGTATTTT. Encoded protein: CASKQTGGRADTQYF.

The chain's CDR3 is CASRLGQEGPQHF. DNA of the CDR3: TGTGCCAGCAGATTGGGACAAGAGGGGCCCCAGCATTTT. The chain carries TRBV6-5 and TRBJ1-5; tentatively, D is TRBD1 (6 bases). In germline, CDR1 is MNHEY, CDR2 SVGAGI. This CDR3 spans 13 amino acids. Trimming removed 6 bases from V and 9 bases from J, with 15 bases in between.

This chain connects TRBV7-8 to TRBJ1-4; 10 nucleotides line up with TRBD1. The germline gives CDR1 SGHVS, CDR2 FQNEAQ. V was pared by 4 bases and J by 8 bases, with 10 bases of the junction left unmatched. The CDR3 sequence is 16 residues long. CDR3 nucleotide sequence: TGTGCCAGCAGCTCCATAGTGGGGACAGGGGACGAAAAACTGTTTTTT. This translates into CASSSIVGTGDEKLFF.

This clone was seen a few times. J is TRBJ2-7 and V is TRBV21-1; the table's D call TRBD1 went unverified against the DNA. TRBV21-1 is tagged as a pseudogene. This CDR3 region has 15 residues. The CDR3: CASNTPGQGNYEQYF. The CDR3 coding sequence is TGTGCCAGCAACACCCCCGGACAGGGAAACTACGAGCAGTACTTC.

V usage is TRBV9 and J usage is TRBJ1-1, with TRBD1 as a possible D gene (5 bases). The CDR3 contains 14 residues. The germline V gene has CDR1 SGDLS and CDR2 YYNGEE. V was trimmed by 2 bases and J by 3 bases, leaving 11 bases between them. The CDR3 sequence: CASSVWGGDTEAFF. CDR3 sequence (DNA): TGTGCCAGCAGCGTTTGGGGAGGGGACACTGAAGCTTTCTTT.

This chain uses TRBV19 with TRBJ2-7, with 9 bases lining up with TRBD1. CDR3 length: 15 amino acids. Trimming cost V 6 bases and J 2 bases; bases outside gene matches: 8. The germline CDR1 and CDR2 sequences are LNHDA and SQIVND (reference sequence). The CDR3 is CASSTGTGNPYEQYF. DNA for the CDR3: TGTGCCAGTAGCACCGGGACAGGGAACCCCTACGAGCAGTACTTC.

This chain links TRBV18 with TRBJ2-3, with TRBD1 identical over 9 bases. Germline lookup yields CDR1 KGHSH and CDR2 LQKENI. This CDR3 contains 15 residues. After removal of 5 bases from V and 2 bases from J, the junction contained 5 bases not matched to a gene. The CDR3 bases are TGTGCCAGCTCATCTACAGGGGGCTACACAGATACGCAGTATTTT. This translates into CASSSTGGYTDTQYF.

The chain couples TRBV11-2 to TRBJ1-1; D is unresolved. Trimming removed 8 bases from V and 8 bases from J, with 6 bases in between. This CDR3 contains 9 residues. Per the germline V gene, CDR1 is SGHAT and CDR2 is FQNNGV. DNA of the CDR3: TGTGCCAGCGGCGGGGAAGCTTTCTTT. Its translation: CASGGEAFF.

This chain links TRBV29-1 with TRBJ1-4; 7 bases match TRBD1. The V and J ends lost 7 bases and 7 bases, in that order; junction bases with no gene match: 6. CDR3 length equals 12 residues. Germline CDR1 and CDR2: SQVTM and ANQGSEA. The CDR3 is CSAKGQSEKLFF. CDR3 nucleotide sequence: TGCAGCGCCAAGGGACAGTCTGAAAAACTGTTTTTT.

The table lists this clone with a count of one. The chain employs TRBV5-1 and TRBJ2-2, with D tentatively TRBD1 (8 bases). Germline V gives CDR1 SGHRS, CDR2 YFSETQ. Trimming cost V 7 bases and J 3 bases, with 16 bases left between them. This CDR3 is built from 15 residues. The CDR3 loop is CASRNRGRDTGELFF. Here the CDR3 DNA reads TGCGCCAGCCGAAACAGGGGGAGGGACACCGGGGAGCTGTTTTTT.

The chain is built from TRBV19 and TRBJ1-5, with D uncertain. Per germline, CDR1 LNHDA and CDR2 SQIVND (reference sequence). The length of the CDR3 is 9 residues. With 6 bases removed from V and 9 bases from J, the gap between germline ends came to 3 bases. CDR3 DNA sequence: TGTGCCAGTAGACTGCCCCAGCATTTT. It encodes CASRLPQHF.

This chain connects TRBV19 to TRBJ1-5, with a tentative D call TRBD1 (6 bases). Between the trimmed V and J ends, which lost 3 bases and 4 bases, there was a span of 10 bases. Germline V gene lookup returns CDR1 LNHDA and CDR2 SQIVND (reference sequence). The CDR3 has 14 residues. The CDR3 reads CASSIGTTNQPQHF. The CDR3 DNA is TGTGCCAGTAGTATTGGGACAACGAATCAGCCCCAGCATTTT.

V usage is TRBV2 and J usage is TRBJ1-5, with a weak D call TRBD1 (5 bases). V gave up 4 bases and J gave up 4 bases, with 14 bases separating them. This CDR3 spans 15 amino acids. Germline-derived CDR1 and CDR2 are SNHLY and FYNNEI. The CDR3, as DNA: TGTGCCAGCAGTGGTCGGCAGGGAAGGAATCAGCCCCAGCATTTT. This codes for CASSGRQGRNQPQHF.